Shown below are 32 T cell receptor beta chains from a single sample sequenced in a study of T-cell memory formation after mild COVID-19. Each CDR3 protein gets one entry after TCRdb re-called the 5' RACE reads with MiXCR. The data show about 400,000 distinct CDR3 sequences, about 25% seen once. The specimen was PBMCs or a T cell subset sorted from them (not recorded which). Receptors were obtained from an adult woman who had mild COVID-19 (a few samples of this study predate the infection). Cell type and time point are not known.

The sample holds a few counts of this clonotype. This chain uses TRBV5-1 with TRBJ1-2, with 9 nucleotides matching TRBD1. The V and J ends lost 4 bases and 4 bases, in that order; junction bases with no gene match: 8. CDR1 SGHRS and CDR2 YFSETQ come from the germline V gene. The CDR3 covers 15 residues. CDR3 region: CASSAAGTGPYGYTF. The CDR3 nucleotides are TGCGCCAGCAGCGCGGCCGGGACAGGGCCCTATGGCTACACCTTC.

The chain employs TRBV6-1 and TRBJ2-7; 11 bases are shared with TRBD1. Unmatched junction bases numbered 4, after V lost 4 bases and J lost 2 bases. Germline CDR1 MNHNS, CDR2 SASEGT. The CDR3 contains 15 residues. The CDR3 nucleotides are TGTGCCAGCAGTGTCCCGGGACAGGGGGCCTACGAGCAGTACTTC. This gives the protein CASSVPGQGAYEQYF.

This clonotype turned up a few times. CDR3 amino acids: CASSFGTARVMTQLFF. For the CDR3, the DNA is TGCGCCAGCAGCTTCGGGACAGCGAGGGTAATGACGCAACTGTTTTTT. The chain links TRBV5-1 to TRBJ1-4; 7 nucleotides agree with TRBD1. Trimming at V came to 2 bases and at J to 12 bases, leaving 16 bases not matched to a gene. Germline V gives CDR1 SGHRS, CDR2 YFSETQ. This CDR3 is built from 16 residues.

The V and J genes are TRBV2 and TRBJ2-1; D is ambiguous. CDR1 and CDR2 (germline): SNHLY, FYNNEI. CDR3 size: 13 residues. Trimming pared 6 bases from V and 5 bases from J, leaving 11 bases between. CDR3 nucleotides: TGTGCCAGCAGATCTATCACAAACAATGAGCAGTTCTTC. Its protein product is CASRSITNNEQFF.

V gene TRBV7-8 combines with J gene TRBJ2-7; D is perhaps TRBD1 (5 bases). V lost 3 bases and J lost 5, with 8 bases in between. The CDR3 consists of 12 residues. CDR1 SGHVS and CDR2 FQNEAQ come from the germline V gene. The DNA for the CDR3 is TGTGCCAGCAGCTTCCAGGGCCACGAGCAGTACTTC. Translated: CASSFQGHEQYF.

The chain uses TRBV20-1 and TRBJ2-1; D unresolved. This CDR3 comprises 14 residues. Between the trimmed V and J ends, which lost 3 bases and 3 bases, there was a span of 12 bases. CDR1 is DFQATT and CDR2 is SNEGSKA in the germline V gene (reference sequence). The CDR3 DNA reads TGCAGTGCTAGCTGGGTGAAGGGCTACAATGAGCAGTTCTTC. Its translation is CSASWVKGYNEQFF.

This clonotype has more than one count but fewer than ten. The chain has TRBV5-1 and TRBJ2-7, with D possibly being TRBD1 (6 bases). Germline values: CDR1 SGHRS, CDR2 YFSETQ. With 0 bases removed from V and 4 bases from J, the gap between germline ends came to 11 bases. The CDR3 loop spans 14 amino acids. The CDR3 protein is CASSLAGTRYEQYF. CDR3 DNA sequence: TGCGCCAGCAGCTTGGCCGGGACACGTTACGAGCAGTACTTC.

The chain joins TRBV7-2 to TRBJ2-3; 9 bases align to TRBD2. The CDR3 runs 16 residues. The germline gives CDR1 SGHTA, CDR2 FQGNSA. J gave up 8 bases and V 1 base, and 10 bases lay outside the gene matches. This chain's CDR3 is CASSLVGGGAFGTQYF. The CDR3, as DNA: TGTGCCAGCAGCTTAGTCGGCGGGGGGGCATTCGGTACGCAGTATTTT.

This clonotype was recorded a few times. The chain joins TRBV4-1 to TRBJ1-3; D unresolved. V was pared by 0 bases and J by 0 bases, with 12 bases between. The germline CDR1 and CDR2 sequences are MGHRA and YSYEKL. This CDR3 has 17 residues. CDR3 nucleotides: TGCGCCAGCAGCCAAGATGCTAGATCGGGCTCTGGAAACACCATATATTTT. The encoded protein is CASSQDARSGSGNTIYF.

This clonotype appeared a few times. The CDR3 reads CSAMTSGAYNEQFF. Here the CDR3 DNA reads TGCAGTGCGATGACTAGCGGGGCCTACAATGAGCAGTTCTTC. The chain links TRBV20-1 to TRBJ2-1; 11 bases line up with TRBD2. Germline trimming cut 6 bases from V and 2 bases from J; bases unmatched to any gene: 3. The CDR3 is 14 amino acids. The germline V gene has CDR1 DFQATT and CDR2 SNEGSKA (reference sequence).

This clonotype has ten or more counts. V gene TRBV7-9 combines with J gene TRBJ2-2; TRBD2 is a possible D gene (5 bases). The germline V gene encodes CDR1 SEHNR and CDR2 FQNEAQ (reference sequence). CDR3 length equals 13 residues. V lost 4 bases and J 5 bases, leaving 8 bases between the germline ends. CDR3 sequence (DNA): TGTGCCAGCAGCTCTCGGGATACCGGGGAGCTGTTTTTT. Translating it yields CASSSRDTGELFF.

V and J are TRBV20-1 and TRBJ2-7; 7 bases match TRBD2. The CDR3 loop spans 16 amino acids. V dropped 5 bases and J dropped 3; count of bases not matched to a gene: 16. CDR1 and CDR2 (germline): DFQATT, SNEGSKA (reference sequence). CDR3 in DNA: TGCAGTGCTCGCAAGGCTGGCGGACTAGTATACTACGAGCAGTACTTC. Translating it yields CSARKAGGLVYYEQYF.

The CDR3 here is CASSGRYGPPGSYEQYF. The CDR3, as DNA: TGCGCCAGCAGCGGGAGGTATGGCCCCCCGGGTTCCTACGAGCAGTACTTC. V gene TRBV4-1 combines with J gene TRBJ2-7; D is possibly TRBD2 (6 bases). The ends were cut back, 5 bases at V and 1 base at J, with 21 bases in the middle. The CDR3 totals 17 residues. Germline CDR1 and CDR2: MGHRA and YSYEKL.

The chain carries TRBV20-1 and TRBJ2-3; D is perhaps TRBD1 (5 bases). CDR1 DFQATT and CDR2 SNEGSKA come from the germline V gene (reference sequence). V lost 4 bases, J lost 1 base, and 12 bases lay in between. CDR3 length: 14 amino acids. CDR3 sequence: CSAKNRFRTDTQYF. CDR3 nucleotides: TGCAGTGCTAAAAACAGGTTCCGCACAGATACGCAGTATTTT.

V and J are TRBV7-2 and TRBJ2-7; 7 nucleotides align to TRBD2. The junction had 7 bases not matched to a gene; V was cut back by 2 bases and J by 0 bases. Germline values: CDR1 SGHTA, CDR2 FQGNSA. The CDR3 loop spans 16 amino acids. The CDR3 sequence is CASSLSSGMSSYEQYF. The DNA for the CDR3 is TGTGCCAGCAGCTTATCCAGCGGGATGAGCTCCTACGAGCAGTACTTC.

This clonotype turned up a few times. The chain couples TRBV10-1 to TRBJ2-5; no reliable D call. Germline V gene sequence: CDR1 WNHNN, CDR2 SYGVQD (reference sequence). This CDR3 spans 15 amino acids. The V end lost 9 bases, the J end lost 3 bases, and 20 bases lay between the germline ends. The CDR3 DNA follows: TGCGCCAGATGCCCCGGACCAAAAGAAAAAGAGACCCAGTACTTC. Residues: CARCPGPKEKETQYF.

J is TRBJ1-5 and V is TRBV29-1, with 10 bases aligning to TRBD1. CDR3 size: 15 residues. Per the germline V gene, CDR1 is SQVTM and CDR2 is ANQGSEA. The V gene end was trimmed by 0 bases and the J gene end by 7 bases; junction bases not matched to a gene: 6. The DNA of the CDR3 is TGCAGCGTTGAAGAAGGGACAGGGGTGGGGCAGCCCCAGCATTTT. Encoded protein: CSVEEGTGVGQPQHF.

The V and J genes are TRBV9 and TRBJ1-5, with D perhaps matching TRBD1 (6 bases). Germline V lookup: CDR1 SGDLS, CDR2 YYNGEE. This CDR3 region has 15 residues. V gave up 0 bases and J gave up 2 bases, with 9 bases separating them. The CDR3: CASSVGGGGNQPQHF. DNA for the CDR3: TGTGCCAGCAGCGTAGGAGGGGGAGGCAATCAGCCCCAGCATTTT.

The rearrangement links TRBV7-8 to TRBJ2-2; D perhaps matches TRBD2 (6 bases). The CDR3 is 16 residues long. CDR1 and CDR2 (germline): SGHVS, FQNEAQ. Trimming took off 1 base at V and 4 bases at J, with 13 bases between the two ends. CDR3 nucleotide sequence: TGTGCCAGCAGCTTAGGAGGAGGGCATGGCACCGGGGAGCTGTTTTTT. Protein sequence: CASSLGGGHGTGELFF.

This chain joins TRBV7-9 and TRBJ1-2, with D unclear. The CDR3 is 13 residues long. Between the trimmed V and J ends, which lost 7 bases and 8 bases, there was a span of 17 bases. Germline CDR1 SEHNR, CDR2 FQNEAQ (reference sequence). This CDR3 is CASNSLTTGGYTF. Here the CDR3 DNA reads TGTGCCAGCAACTCCCTAACGACTGGGGGCTACACCTTC.

This clonotype was detected a few times. The chain employs TRBV20-1 and TRBJ1-4; weak D call: TRBD1 (5 bases). CDR3 length equals 13 residues. CDR1 and CDR2 from the germline V gene are DFQATT and SNEGSKA (reference sequence). The V and J ends lost 5 bases and 4 bases respectively, with 11 bases between them. CDR3 loop: CSASGSVNEKLFF. The CDR3 DNA sequence: TGCAGTGCTTCAGGGTCCGTTAATGAAAAACTGTTTTTT.

The chain carries TRBV5-1 and TRBJ1-2; a possible D gene is TRBD1 (5 bases). This CDR3 has 14 amino acids. Trimming left V 0 bases short and J 8 bases short, with 14 bases between. Germline V gives CDR1 SGHRS, CDR2 YFSETQ. The CDR3 reads CASSLGGASGGYTF. The CDR3 nucleotides read TGCGCCAGCAGCTTGGGAGGGGCCAGCGGAGGCTACACCTTC.

This clonotype was observed a handful of times. The chain has TRBV15 and TRBJ2-5, with a possible D match to TRBD1 (5 bases). Trimming removed 2 bases from V and 7 bases from J, with 14 bases in between. Germline CDR1 LNHNV, CDR2 YYDKDF (reference sequence). CDR3 size: 14 residues. The CDR3, as DNA: TGTGCCACCAGCAGACCCCCCCTCCAGGGGACCCAGTACTTC. Translation: CATSRPPLQGTQYF.

The J gene is TRBJ2-1, the V gene TRBV6-2 or TRBV6-3, with unresolved D. V was clipped by 4 bases and J by 1 base, with 8 bases between them. Germline CDR1 reads MNHEY; CDR2 reads SVGEGT. The length of the CDR3 is 14 residues. DNA of the CDR3: TGTGCCAGCAGTTGGGCCATATCCTACAATGAGCAGTTCTTC. The encoded protein is CASSWAISYNEQFF.

J is TRBJ2-1 and V is TRBV13, with 10 bases identical to TRBD1. Trimming cost V 6 bases and J 8 bases; bases outside gene matches: 13. The CDR3 is 16 amino acids. Germline lookup yields CDR1 PRHDT and CDR2 FYEKMQ (reference sequence). The CDR3 reads CASRPTGTGVRHEQFF. Written as DNA, the CDR3 is TGTGCCAGCAGGCCGACCGGGACAGGGGTAAGGCATGAGCAGTTCTTC.

V gene TRBV7-6 combines with J gene TRBJ1-6, with 7 bases lining up with TRBD1. This CDR3 is built from 17 residues. Trimming at V came to 4 bases and at J to 4 bases, leaving 10 bases not matched to a gene. Per germline, CDR1 SGHVS and CDR2 FNYEAQ. The CDR3 DNA follows: TGTGCCAGCAGCTCACAACGGACAGGTCGTTATAATTCACCCCTCCACTTT. Translated, it gives CASSSQRTGRYNSPLHF. Filled out from reference TRBV7-6 and TRBJ1-6, the complete variable domain reads GAGVSQSPRYKVTKRGQDVALRCDPISGHVSLYWYRQALGQGPEFLTYFNYEAQQDKSGLPNDRFSAERPEGSISTLTIQRTEQRDSAMYRCASSSQRTGRYNSPLHFGNGTRLTVT.

The chain links TRBV2 to TRBJ1-5; D unclear. Trimming stripped 4 bases from V and 7 bases from J, with 11 bases between. This CDR3 comprises 13 residues. From germline, CDR1 is SNHLY and CDR2 FYNNEI. CDR3 DNA: TGTGCCAGCAGTGGGGCCCAATTCCAGCCCCAGCATTTT. It yields the protein CASSGAQFQPQHF.

This clonotype was observed a few times. This rearrangement joins TRBV29-1 to TRBJ2-7, with D maybe TRBD2 (6 bases). Looked up from germline, CDR1 is SQVTM and CDR2 is ANQGSEA. With 5 bases removed from V and 3 bases from J, the gap between germline ends came to 17 bases. CDR3 length equals 14 residues. The CDR3 loop is CSVQETRRFYEQYF. Here the CDR3 DNA reads TGCAGCGTTCAGGAGACTAGAAGGTTCTACGAGCAGTACTTC.

This sequence joins TRBV5-1 and TRBJ2-3; D is perhaps TRBD1 or TRBD2 (6 bases each). With 0 bases removed from V and 3 bases from J, the gap between germline ends came to 14 bases. The CDR3 consists of 16 residues. Per the germline V gene, CDR1 is SGHRS and CDR2 is YFSETQ. The CDR3 nucleotides are TGCGCCAGCAGCTTGGCAGAGGGGGGTACAACAGATACGCAGTATTTT. Amino acid sequence: CASSLAEGGTTDTQYF.

This clonotype was detected only a few times. The genes are TRBV30 and TRBJ2-7, with 12 bases matching TRBD2. There are 14 residues in the CDR3. Losses at the gene ends were 4 bases for V and 4 bases for J; bases not matched to a gene: 5. CDR1 is GTSNPN and CDR2 is SVGIG in the germline V gene (reference sequence). CDR3: CAWIVTSGRYEQYF. The CDR3 DNA sequence: TGTGCCTGGATTGTGACTAGCGGGAGATACGAGCAGTACTTC.

This clonotype turned up a few times. The V call is TRBV4-1, the J call TRBJ1-5; D remains ambiguous. The CDR3 is 15 residues long. CDR1 is MGHRA, CDR2 YSYEKL, per germline. V was cut by 4 bases and J by 7 bases, with 17 bases left in between. The CDR3 coding sequence is TGCGCCAGCAGCCGACGTGAATCGACGGGGCAGCCCCAGCATTTT. This encodes CASSRRESTGQPQHF.

The genes are TRBV24-1 and TRBJ1-1; the D is unclear. CDR1 is KGHDR, CDR2 SFDVKD, per germline. V shed 2 bases and J shed 1 base, with 4 bases lying between them. This CDR3 has 13 residues. CDR3 sequence reads: CATSDSGNTEAFF. Written as DNA, the CDR3 is TGTGCCACCAGTGATTCGGGGAACACTGAAGCTTTCTTT.